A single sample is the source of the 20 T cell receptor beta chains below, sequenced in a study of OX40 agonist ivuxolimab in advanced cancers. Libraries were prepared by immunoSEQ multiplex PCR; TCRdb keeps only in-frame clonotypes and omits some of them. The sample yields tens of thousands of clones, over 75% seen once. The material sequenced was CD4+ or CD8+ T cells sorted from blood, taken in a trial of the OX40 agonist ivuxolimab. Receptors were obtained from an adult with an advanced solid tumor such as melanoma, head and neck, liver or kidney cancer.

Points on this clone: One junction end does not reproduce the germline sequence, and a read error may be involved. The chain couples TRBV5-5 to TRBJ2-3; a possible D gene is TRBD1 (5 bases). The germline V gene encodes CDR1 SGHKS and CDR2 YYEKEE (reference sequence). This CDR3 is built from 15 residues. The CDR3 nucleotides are TGTGCCAGCAGGTTGGGGCAGCACCTCACAGATACGCAGTATTTT. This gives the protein CASRLGQHLTDTQYF.

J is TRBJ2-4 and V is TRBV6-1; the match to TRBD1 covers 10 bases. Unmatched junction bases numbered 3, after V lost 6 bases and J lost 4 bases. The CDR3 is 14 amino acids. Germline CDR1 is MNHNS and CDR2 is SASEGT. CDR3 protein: CASRGDRGKNIQYF. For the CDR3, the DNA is TGTGCCAGCAGGGGGGACAGGGGAAAAAACATTCAGTACTTC.

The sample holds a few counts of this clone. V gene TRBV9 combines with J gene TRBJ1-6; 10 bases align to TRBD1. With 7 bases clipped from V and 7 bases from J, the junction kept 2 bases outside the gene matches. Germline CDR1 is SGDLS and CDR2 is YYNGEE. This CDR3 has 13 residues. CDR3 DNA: TGTGCCAGCGGGACAGGGGAGAATTCACCCCTCCACTTT. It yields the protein CASGTGENSPLHF.

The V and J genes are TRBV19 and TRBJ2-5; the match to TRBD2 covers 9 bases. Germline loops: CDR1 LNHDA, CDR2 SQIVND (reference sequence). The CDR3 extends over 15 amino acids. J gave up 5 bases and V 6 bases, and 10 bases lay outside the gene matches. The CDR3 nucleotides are TGTGCCAGTAGAGAGCGGGGGGCCCCCGTTGAGACCCAGTACTTC. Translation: CASRERGAPVETQYF.

The CDR3 nucleotides read TGTGCCAGCAGCTTGGGTCAGGTCCCCTTTAAGCTAGCCAAAAACATTCAGTACTTC. Translating it yields CASSLGQVPFKLAKNIQYF. This rearrangement joins TRBV5-6 to TRBJ2-4; the D is unclear. Germline V lookup: CDR1 SGHDT, CDR2 YYEEEE. The CDR3 sequence is 19 residues long. V shed 0 bases and J shed 0 bases, with 19 bases lying between them.

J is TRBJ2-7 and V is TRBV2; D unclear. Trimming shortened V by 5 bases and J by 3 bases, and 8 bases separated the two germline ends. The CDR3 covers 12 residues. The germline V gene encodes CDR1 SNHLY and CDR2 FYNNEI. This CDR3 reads CASSFPNYEQYF. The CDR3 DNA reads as TGTGCCAGCAGTTTTCCAAACTACGAGCAGTACTTC.

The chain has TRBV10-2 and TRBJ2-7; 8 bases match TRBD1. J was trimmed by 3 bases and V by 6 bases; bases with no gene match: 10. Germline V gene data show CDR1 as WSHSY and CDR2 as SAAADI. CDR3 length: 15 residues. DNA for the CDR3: TGCGCCAGCAGATCCGGACAGGGAAAAGGCTACGAGCAGTACTTC. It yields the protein CASRSGQGKGYEQYF.

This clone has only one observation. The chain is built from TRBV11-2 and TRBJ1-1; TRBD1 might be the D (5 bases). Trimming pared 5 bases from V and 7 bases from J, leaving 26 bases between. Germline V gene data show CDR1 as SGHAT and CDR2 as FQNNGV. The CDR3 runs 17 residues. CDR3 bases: TGTGCCAGCAGCCCCACCTACGCGGGGCCCGGTAGGGTTGAAGCTTTCTTT. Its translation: CASSPTYAGPGRVEAFF.

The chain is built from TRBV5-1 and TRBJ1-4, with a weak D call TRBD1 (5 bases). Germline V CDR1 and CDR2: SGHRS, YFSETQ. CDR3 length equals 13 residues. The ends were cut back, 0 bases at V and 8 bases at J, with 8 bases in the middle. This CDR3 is CASSLGGGEKLFF. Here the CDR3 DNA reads TGCGCCAGCAGCTTGGGCGGGGGGGAAAAACTGTTTTTT.

CDR3 sequence (DNA): TGTGCCAGCAGTGACCGACGGAACACCGGGGAGCTGTTTTTT. It translates to CASSDRRNTGELFF. The chain employs TRBV6-5 and TRBJ2-2; D ambiguous. V was trimmed by 5 bases and J by 1 base, leaving 8 bases between them. The CDR3 length is 14 residues. Looked up from germline, CDR1 is MNHEY and CDR2 is SVGAGI.

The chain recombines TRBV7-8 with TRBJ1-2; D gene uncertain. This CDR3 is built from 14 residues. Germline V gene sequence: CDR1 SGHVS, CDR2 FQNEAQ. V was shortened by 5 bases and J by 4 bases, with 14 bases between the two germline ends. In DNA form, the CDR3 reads TGTGCCAGCAGCGTCGGCGGGTCGGGCTATGGCTACACCTTC. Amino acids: CASSVGGSGYGYTF.

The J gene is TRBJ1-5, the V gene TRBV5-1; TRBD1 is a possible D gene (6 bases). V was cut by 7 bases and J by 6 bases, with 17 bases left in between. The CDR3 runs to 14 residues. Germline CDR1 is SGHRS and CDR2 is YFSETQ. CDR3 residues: CASGPGDRGQPQHF. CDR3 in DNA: TGCGCCAGCGGTCCAGGGGATCGCGGTCAGCCCCAGCATTTT. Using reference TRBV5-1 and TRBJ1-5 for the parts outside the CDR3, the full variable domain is KAGVTQTPRYLIKTRGQQVTLSCSPISGHRSVSWYQQTPGQGLQFLFEYFSETQRNKGNFPGRFSGRQFSNSRSEMNVSTLELGDSALYLCASGPGDRGQPQHFGDGTRLSIL.

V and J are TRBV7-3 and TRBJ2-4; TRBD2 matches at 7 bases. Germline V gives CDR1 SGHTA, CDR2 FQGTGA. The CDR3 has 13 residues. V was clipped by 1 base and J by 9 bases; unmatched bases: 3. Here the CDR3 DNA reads TGTGCCAGCAGCTTAAAGGCGGGAGCCATTCAGTACTTC. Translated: CASSLKAGAIQYF.

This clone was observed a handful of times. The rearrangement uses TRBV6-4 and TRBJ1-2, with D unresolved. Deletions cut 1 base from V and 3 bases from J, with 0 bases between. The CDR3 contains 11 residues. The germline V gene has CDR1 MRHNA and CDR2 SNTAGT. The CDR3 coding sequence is TGTGCCAGCAGTGACTACTATGGCTACACCTTC. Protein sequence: CASSDYYGYTF.

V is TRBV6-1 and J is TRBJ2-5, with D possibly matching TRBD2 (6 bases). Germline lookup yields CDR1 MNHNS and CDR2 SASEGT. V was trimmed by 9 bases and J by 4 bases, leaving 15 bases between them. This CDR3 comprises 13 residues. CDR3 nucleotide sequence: TGTGCCAGACGGACGGAGGGACCAGAGACCCAGTACTTC. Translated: CARRTEGPETQYF.

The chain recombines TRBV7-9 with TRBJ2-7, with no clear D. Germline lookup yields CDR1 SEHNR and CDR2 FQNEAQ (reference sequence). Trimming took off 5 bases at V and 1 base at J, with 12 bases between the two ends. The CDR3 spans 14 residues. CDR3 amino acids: CASSPKDRSYEQYF. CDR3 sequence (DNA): TGTGCCAGCAGCCCGAAGGACCGTTCCTACGAGCAGTACTTC.

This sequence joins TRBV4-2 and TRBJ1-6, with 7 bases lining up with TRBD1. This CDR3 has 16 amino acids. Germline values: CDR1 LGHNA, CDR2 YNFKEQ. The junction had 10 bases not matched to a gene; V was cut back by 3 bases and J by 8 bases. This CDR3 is CASSQPRDRSYSPLHF. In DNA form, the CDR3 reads TGTGCCAGCAGCCAGCCGAGGGACAGATCCTATTCACCCCTCCACTTT.

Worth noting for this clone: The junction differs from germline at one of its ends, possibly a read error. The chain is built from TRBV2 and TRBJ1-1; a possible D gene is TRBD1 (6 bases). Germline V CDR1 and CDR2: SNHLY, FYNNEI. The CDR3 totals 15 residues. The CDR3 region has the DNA TGTGCCAGCGGTGAAACGAGGGGGGGAGCGGCTGAAGCTTTCTTT. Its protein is CASGETRGGAAEAFF.

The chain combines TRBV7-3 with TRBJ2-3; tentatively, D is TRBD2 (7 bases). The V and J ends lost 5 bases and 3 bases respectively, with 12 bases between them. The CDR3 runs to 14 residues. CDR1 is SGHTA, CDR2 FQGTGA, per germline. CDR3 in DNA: TGTGCCAGCAGCCCGGGGGGCCGGACAGATACGCAGTATTTT. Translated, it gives CASSPGGRTDTQYF. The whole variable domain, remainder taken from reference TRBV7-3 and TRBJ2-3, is GAGVSQTPSNKVTEKGKYVELRCDPISGHTALYWYRQSLGQGPEFLIYFQGTGAADDSGLPNDRFFAVRPEGSVSTLKIQRTERGDSAVYLCASSPGGRTDTQYFGPGTRLTVL.

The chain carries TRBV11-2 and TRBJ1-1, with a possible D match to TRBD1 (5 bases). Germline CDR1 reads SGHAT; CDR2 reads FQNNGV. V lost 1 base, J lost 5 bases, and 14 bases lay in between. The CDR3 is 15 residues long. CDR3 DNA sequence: TGTGCCAGCAGCTTAGCAGGCAGGGTAGATACTGAAGCTTTCTTT. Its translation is CASSLAGRVDTEAFF.